Listed below are T cell receptor beta chains from one sample, sequenced in a study of beta chain features in type 1 diabetes. The table came from immunoSEQ multiplex PCR; TCRdb's copy has only in-frame clones and leaves some out. The sample gives over 700,000 clones, roughly a sixth of which show up once; about 0.025% is in the top ten. Sequenced material: naive CD4+ T cells from blood. Receptors originate from a woman aged 18 to 35 in good health. Each CDR3 is given with its conserved first and last residue. D genes are given only for firm matches. The size of a clone is reported for some rows only, either as once, few or many, or as a class for expanded clones.

clone size	V gene	D gene	J gene	CDR3 DNA	CDR3 protein
few	TRBV11-1	.	TRBJ1-1	TGTGCCAGCAGCCAACGCCAACTTCGGAAGAGCACTGAAGCTTTCTTT	CASSQRQLRKSTEAFF
once	TRBV28	.	TRBJ2-7	TGTGCCAGCAGTTCTTTCGGGACACCGGCCCACGAGCAGTACTTC	CASSSFGTPAHEQYF
.	TRBV6-6	TRBD2	TRBJ2-3	TGTGCCACCGGGGGGGCTAGCACAGATACGCAGTATTTT	CATGGASTDTQYF
.	TRBV5-6	.	TRBJ2-1	TGTGCCAGCACAAGACTAGGTCAGGGTGAGCAGTTCTTC	CASTRLGQGEQFF
few	TRBV9	TRBD2	TRBJ2-7	TGTGCCAGCAGCATCGGGACTAGCGACCGCGAGCAGTACTTC	CASSIGTSDREQYF
.	TRBV29-1	.	TRBJ2-5	TGCAGCTATAAACTGGGGGGAGAGACCCAGTACTTC	CSYKLGGETQYF
.	TRBV7-2	.	TRBJ1-3	TGTGCCAGCAGCTTAGAAGGCAGCTTTAGCCCCCAATTT	CASSLEGSFSPQF
few	TRBV6-1	.	TRBJ1-5	TGTGCCAGCAGTGAATCTAGGGGCAATCAGCCCCAGCATTTT	CASSESRGNQPQHF
few	TRBV7-2	.	TRBJ2-5	TGTGCCAGCAGCTTAGTCCTAGCGGAGACCCAGTACTTC	CASSLVLAETQYF
.	TRBV2	TRBD2	TRBJ2-5	TGTGCCAGCAGATCTAGCGGGAGACGCGAAGAGACCCAGTACTTC	CASRSSGRREETQYF
.	TRBV4-1	TRBD2	TRBJ2-1	TGCGCCAGCAGCCAATTCGGACTAGCGGCCTACAATGAGCAGTTCTTC	CASSQFGLAAYNEQFF
.	TRBV7-2	TRBD1	TRBJ2-1	TGTGCCAGCAGTAAGCAGGGGGTCGCCGGATCAATTTACAATGAGCAGTTCTTC	CASSKQGVAGSIYNEQFF
.	TRBV6-1	.	TRBJ1-5	TGTGCCAGCAGTACCCAGGGCACGACCAATCAGCCCCAGCATTTT	CASSTQGTTNQPQHF
few	TRBV28	TRBD2	TRBJ2-1	TGTGCCAGCAGTTCAAACAAAGGGACTAGTCAGAACAATGAGCAGTTCTTC	CASSSNKGTSQNNEQFF
.	TRBV5-1	TRBD2	TRBJ2-5	TGCGCCAGCAGCTGGGGGGGAGTAGGACAAGAGACCCAGTACTTC	CASSWGGVGQETQYF
.	TRBV9	TRBD2	TRBJ2-5	TGTGCCAGCAGCCCCACCGGGGGGATCCAAGAGACCCAGTACTTC	CASSPTGGIQETQYF
few	TRBV5-1	.	TRBJ2-1	TGCGCCAGCAGCTTATTCCAAACCGGTATGTCTGAGCAGTTCTTC	CASSLFQTGMSEQFF
.	TRBV28	TRBD1	TRBJ1-1	TGTGCCAGCAGCCTCTCGGGACAGATGAACACTGAAGCTTTCTTT	CASSLSGQMNTEAFF
few	TRBV6-6	.	TRBJ1-2	TGTGCCAGCAGTTACTCTCAGGATGGCTACACCTTC	CASSYSQDGYTF
few	TRBV7-2	TRBD1	TRBJ2-5	TGTGCCAGCAGCGTCAGACAGGGGGCTGGGGAGACCCAGTACTTC	CASSVRQGAGETQYF
few	TRBV20-1	.	TRBJ2-1	TGCAGTGTGGGAGGCAATGAGCAGTTCTTC	CSVGGNEQFF
few	TRBV27	.	TRBJ2-3	TGTGCCAGCAGCCACACCGCTCCGGGACGGAAAGATACGCAGTATTTT	CASSHTAPGRKDTQYF